One sample yielded the 10 T cell receptor beta chains listed below, sequenced in a study of prognosis after radiotherapy for stage I lung cancer. Genomic DNA was subjected to two-round multiplex PCR for amplification of TCR beta CDR3. Primers were specific to each TRBV and TRBJ gene in first-round PCR. TCRdb redid the calling of the multiplex PCR reads with MiXCR, one entry per CDR3 protein. Here the sample spans 20,000 or so distinct CDR3 sequences, roughly 47% being singletons. The source was PBMCs, collected before or after stereotactic body radiation therapy (not recorded which). Source of these receptors: a donor aged 50 or older with non-small cell lung cancer.

DNA for the CDR3: TGTGCCAGCAGTTACCAAGGCGGGTTAGACGAGCAGTACTTC. Residues: CASSYQGGLDEQYF. The chain employs TRBV6-9 and TRBJ2-7; a weak D match, TRBD2 (5 bases). V was cut by 3 bases and J by 5 bases, with 14 bases left in between. This CDR3 region has 14 residues. Germline assignment: CDR1 MNHGY and CDR2 SVAAGI.

This clonotype was counted at least ten times. The J gene is TRBJ2-3, the V gene TRBV10-3; tentative D call: TRBD2 (6 bases). The V gene lost 2 bases and the J gene lost 4 bases, with 7 bases spanning the gap. The V gene's germline CDR1 is ENHRY and CDR2 SYGVKD. The length of the CDR3 is 13 residues. The CDR3 is CAISERGSDTQYF. The CDR3 DNA is TGTGCCATCAGTGAGCGGGGGTCAGATACGCAGTATTTT.

As to this clonotype: Compared with germline, one end of the junction differs, possibly owing to a read error. The CDR3 loop is CVSSPHRVRNTEAFF. The CDR3 DNA is TGTGTCAGCAGCCCACACAGGGTAAGGAACACTGAAGCTTTCTTT. The chain joins TRBV7-6 to TRBJ1-1, with D perhaps TRBD1 (6 bases). This CDR3 region has 15 residues. Germline V CDR1 and CDR2: SGHVS, FNYEAQ. Full variable domain (rest looked up from reference TRBV7-6 and TRBJ1-1): GAGVSQSPRYKVTKRGQDVALRCDPISGHVSLYWYRQALGQGPEFLTYFNYEAQQDKSGLPNDRFSAERPEGSISTLTIQRTEQRDSAMYRCVSSPHRVRNTEAFFGQGTRLTVV.

The rearrangement joins TRBV2 to TRBJ2-7; 8 bases line up with TRBD1. Germline CDR1 SNHLY, CDR2 FYNNEI. J gave up 2 bases and V 11 bases, and 17 bases lay outside the gene matches. This CDR3 has 16 residues. CDR3 amino acids: CAVSEAAGGSPYEQYF. CDR3 DNA sequence: TGTGCCGTCAGTGAAGCGGCAGGGGGCTCACCCTACGAGCAGTACTTC.

This clonotype was recorded many times. The genes are TRBV4-3 and TRBJ2-5; tentatively, D is TRBD1 or TRBD2 (5 bases each). The V gene lost 4 bases and the J gene lost 1 base, with 13 bases spanning the gap. The CDR3 sequence is 15 residues long. Germline values: CDR1 LGHNA, CDR2 YSLEER. This CDR3 is CASSRQRGTQETQYF. For the CDR3, the DNA is TGCGCCAGCAGCCGTCAAAGAGGGACCCAAGAGACCCAGTACTTC.

CDR3 sequence reads: CASITRQGGDQPQHF. For the CDR3, the DNA is TGCGCCAGCATCACCCGACAGGGGGGGGATCAGCCCCAGCATTTT. The rearrangement joins TRBV4-1 to TRBJ1-5; 9 bases line up with TRBD1. The CDR3 contains 15 residues. Germline V gives CDR1 MGHRA, CDR2 YSYEKL. The ends lost 7 bases at V and 5 bases at J; junction bases unmatched: 9.

A few counts support this clonotype. V and J are TRBV3-1 and TRBJ2-1, with 8 bases matching TRBD2. The CDR3 consists of 17 residues. Germline V gene sequence: CDR1 LGHDT, CDR2 YNNKEL (reference sequence). The J segment lost 6 bases and the V segment lost 0 bases, leaving 10 bases of the junction unmatched. The CDR3 is CASSQEWREAVFNEQFF. CDR3 DNA sequence: TGTGCCAGCAGCCAAGAGTGGCGGGAGGCGGTTTTCAATGAGCAGTTCTTC.

In this sample, this clonotype turned up many times. The chain joins TRBV28 to TRBJ1-1, with D possibly TRBD1 on 5 matching bases. Trimming cost V 5 bases and J 0 bases, with 7 bases left between them. In germline, CDR1 is MDHEN, CDR2 SYDVKM. The CDR3 covers 13 residues. CDR3 region: CASSRQLNTEAFF. The CDR3 DNA is TGTGCCAGCAGTCGACAGCTGAACACTGAAGCTTTCTTT.

The chain links TRBV6-2 or TRBV6-3 to TRBJ1-2; 12 bases map to TRBD1. Germline assignment: CDR1 MNHEY and CDR2 SVGEGT. Trimming at V came to 2 bases and at J to 5 bases, leaving 6 bases not matched to a gene. This CDR3 spans 16 amino acids. In DNA, the CDR3 is TGTGCCAGCAGTTACGGGACAGGGGGCACCAATTATGGCTACACCTTC. Its protein is CASSYGTGGTNYGYTF.

On this clonotype itself: The junction shows a germline mismatch at one end, possibly a read error. The chain recombines TRBV6-2 or TRBV6-3 with TRBJ2-1; 9 bases agree with TRBD2. This CDR3 is 16 amino acids long. CDR1 and CDR2 from the germline V gene are MNHEY and SVGEGT. The CDR3 sequence is CAISPGTSLGDNEQFF. CDR3 bases: TGTGCCATCAGCCCCGGGACTAGCTTAGGGGACAATGAGCAGTTCTTT.